The sequence of this TCR beta chain was determined in a study of blood T cell repertoires in COVID-19. Data came from immunoSEQ multiplex PCR; TCRdb stores just in-frame clones and leaves some out. There are about 230,000 clones in the sample; over 75% occur only once, and 11% lies in the top ten. Seattle participants joined during active infection and were tracked over time. V shed 1 base, J shed 6 bases, and the junction held 7 bases outside the gene matches. In germline, CDR1 is SGHNT, CDR2 YENEEA. CDR3 size: 15 residues. The rearrangement links TRBV11-3 to TRBJ2-3; 7 bases align to TRBD1. Sample: peripheral blood. The clonotype originates from a man between 50 and 59 years old with COVID-19, enrolled during active disease. The DNA for the CDR3 is TGTGCCAGCAGCTTAGGACAGGGTGGTGCCGATACGCAGTATTTT. Protein product: CASSLGQGGADTQYF.